This T cell receptor beta chain derives from a study of CD8 T cells in ankylosing spondylitis. Study-wide results and caveats: A TCR beta motif of under 10 highly homologous variants appeared characteristic of ankylosing spondylitis blood. Earlier literature documents some of the motif variants in reactive arthritis synovial fluid and blood.

Germline CDR1 reads LNHDA; CDR2 reads SQIVND (reference sequence). Losses at the gene ends were 5 bases for V and 7 bases for J; bases not matched to a gene: 13. This CDR3 contains 16 residues. Comments on this clonotype: Its antigen is not known.

TCR beta libraries were made by quantitative 5'-RACE with molecular barcodes. MiXCR, run by TCRdb on the 5' RACE reads, gives a single entry per CDR3 protein. Of about 540,000 distinct CDR3 sequences in the sample, approximately 12% were seen once. This clonotype originated in a male donor with ankylosing spondylitis. Sequenced sample: blood, either unsorted or a sorted T cell fraction (not recorded which). This chain joins TRBV19 and TRBJ2-1; 8 positions agree with TRBD1. The CDR3 loop reads CASSPTDRGLGNEQFF. CDR3 bases: TGTGCCAGTAGTCCGACTGACAGGGGTTTGGGGAATGAGCAGTTCTTC. The full variable domain, in which reference TRBV19 and TRBJ2-1 provide the parts outside the CDR3, is DGGITQSPKYLFRKEGQNVTLSCEQNLNHDAMYWYRQDPGQGLRLIYYSQIVNDFQKGDIAEGYSVSREKKESFPLTVTSAQKNPTAFYLCASSPTDRGLGNEQFFGPGTRLTVL.